Below, 22 T cell receptor beta chains from the same sample are listed, as sequenced in a study of read filtering for tumor transcriptome and immune sequencing. From around 440 ng of RNA, a library with molecular barcoded alpha/delta and beta/gamma adaptors was made. TCRdb recomputed calls from the reads with MiXCR, one row per CDR3 protein. The table has tens of thousands of distinct CDR3 sequences, over 9.5% seen once; the top ten hold 13% to 15%. The sequencing input was a population of CD138-negative cells sorted from bone marrow. All receptors derive from a donor aged 40 or over with multiple myeloma.

This clonotype was detected ten times or more. This chain joins TRBV6-5 and TRBJ2-7, with TRBD1 identical over 10 bases. The ends lost 4 bases at V and 2 bases at J; junction bases unmatched: 8. The CDR3 contains 16 residues. The germline V gene encodes CDR1 MNHEY and CDR2 SVGAGI. The CDR3: CASSSMGTGATYEQYF. CDR3 sequence (DNA): TGTGCCAGCAGTTCTATGGGGACAGGGGCAACCTACGAGCAGTACTTC.

This clonotype was counted at least ten times. The chain employs TRBV5-1 and TRBJ1-1, with D tentatively TRBD1 (5 bases). The CDR3 runs 15 residues. Germline CDR1 and CDR2: SGHRS and YFSETQ. V was pared by 4 bases and J by 4 bases, with 17 bases between. This CDR3 reads CASSRGPGLGTEAFF. CDR3 nucleotide sequence: TGCGCCAGCAGCCGGGGCCCAGGGTTGGGCACTGAAGCTTTCTTT. The complete variable domain, with remaining parts taken from reference TRBV5-1 and TRBJ1-1, reads KAGVTQTPRYLIKTRGQQVTLSCSPISGHRSVSWYQQTPGQGLQFLFEYFSETQRNKGNFPGRFSGRQFSNSRSEMNVSTLELGDSALYLCASSRGPGLGTEAFFGQGTRLTVV.

This clonotype was picked up many times. The chain has TRBV20-1 and TRBJ1-5; D gene unclear. The germline CDR1 and CDR2 sequences are DFQATT and SNEGSKA (reference sequence). The V gene lost 0 bases and the J gene lost 8 bases, with 11 bases spanning the gap. The CDR3 spans 13 residues. The CDR3 coding sequence is TGCAGTGCTAGAGAGCCGAACTTCGAGCCCCAGCATTTT. This translates into CSAREPNFEPQHF.

Comment on this clonotype: Given a far larger clone just one base away, this is likely a sequencing read error. The rearrangement joins TRBV5-6 to TRBJ2-1; TRBD1 aligns across 7 bases. The CDR3 is 15 residues long. The ends lost 1 base at V and 7 bases at J; junction bases unmatched: 8. Germline V CDR1 and CDR2: SGHDT, YYEEEE. The CDR3 sequence: CASSLMGTVFNEQFF. Written as DNA, the CDR3 is TGTGCCAGCAGCTTGATGGGGACAGTGTTTAATGAGCAGTTCTTC.

In its sample, this clonotype was seen many times. This chain uses TRBV5-1 with TRBJ1-1; no firm D call. There are 13 residues in the CDR3. The germline V gene encodes CDR1 SGHRS and CDR2 YFSETQ. Trimming removed 3 bases at V and 2 bases at J, with 8 bases between. The CDR3 DNA follows: TGCGCCAGCAGCTGGAACTTAAACACTGAAGCTTTCTTT. Translated, it gives CASSWNLNTEAFF.

This clonotype was seen many times. V gene TRBV28 combines with J gene TRBJ2-5, with D tentatively TRBD2 (6 bases). V lost 7 bases and J 1 base, leaving 13 bases between the germline ends. This CDR3 comprises 14 residues. From germline, CDR1 is MDHEN and CDR2 SYDVKM. CDR3 in DNA: TGTGCCAGCAAACGGGGAGGTTTCCAAGAGACCCAGTACTTC. Its translation is CASKRGGFQETQYF.

This clonotype was observed a handful of times. Since a much larger clone is just one base distant, this may be a read error. V usage is TRBV7-3 and J usage is TRBJ2-2; 11 nucleotides match TRBD1. This CDR3 is built from 17 residues. V lost 5 bases, J lost 13 bases, and 18 bases stayed unmatched. Germline V gene data show CDR1 as SGHTA and CDR2 as FQGTGA. The CDR3 DNA is TGTGCCAGCAGCATAAGAGGAACCGGACAGGGGGCACGGGGGCTGTTTTTT. Protein: CASSIRGTGQGARGLFF.

This clonotype was picked up many times. The rearrangement links TRBV13 to TRBJ2-1, with D maybe TRBD1 (5 bases). V gave up 5 bases and J gave up 4 bases, with 12 bases separating them. CDR1 and CDR2 from the germline V gene are PRHDT and FYEKMQ (reference sequence). The CDR3 consists of 14 residues. As DNA, the CDR3 is TGTGCCAGCAGCCAGGGCCTTTTATACAATGAGCAGTTCTTC. Residues: CASSQGLLYNEQFF.

The rearrangement joins TRBV4-3 to TRBJ2-1; D tentatively fits TRBD1 or TRBD2 (5 bases each). V lost 4 bases and J 1 base, leaving 17 bases between the germline ends. The length of the CDR3 is 17 residues. The germline gives CDR1 LGHNA, CDR2 YSLEER. The CDR3 loop reads CASSRVFGARSYNEQFF. CDR3 DNA sequence: TGCGCCAGCAGCCGAGTCTTCGGGGCCCGGTCCTACAATGAGCAGTTCTTC.

This clonotype was observed many times. The V and J genes are TRBV19 and TRBJ2-2, with TRBD1 matching over 9 bases. The CDR3 is 14 amino acids. Germline CDR1 LNHDA, CDR2 SQIVND (reference sequence). V lost 8 bases and J lost 3; bases outside the gene matches: 4. This CDR3 is CASRWTGDTGELFF. CDR3 sequence (DNA): TGTGCCAGTCGATGGACAGGGGACACCGGGGAGCTGTTTTTT.

This clonotype was recorded many times. This chain joins TRBV2 and TRBJ1-1, with TRBD1 matching over 9 bases. The CDR3 runs 14 residues. Germline V gene data show CDR1 as SNHLY and CDR2 as FYNNEI. J gave up 4 bases and V 2 bases, and 2 bases lay outside the gene matches. The CDR3 spells CASSERQGGTEAFF. The CDR3 DNA follows: TGTGCCAGCAGTGAACGACAGGGGGGCACTGAAGCTTTCTTT. Full variable domain (remainder filled in from reference TRBV2 and TRBJ1-1): EPEVTQTPSHQVTQMGQEVILRCVPISNHLYFYWYRQILGQKVEFLVSFYNNEISEKSEIFDDQFSVERPDGSNFTLKIRSTKLEDSAMYFCASSERQGGTEAFFGQGTRLTVV.

This clonotype was seen repeatedly, ten times or more. The chain carries TRBV7-6 and TRBJ1-1, with D perhaps matching TRBD1 (5 bases). The V gene's germline CDR1 is SGHVS and CDR2 FNYEAQ. The CDR3 spans 13 residues. The ends were cut back, 10 bases at V and 0 bases at J, with 12 bases in the middle. Here the CDR3 reads CATHAGLNTEAFF. The CDR3 coding sequence is TGTGCCACCCACGCAGGGTTGAACACTGAAGCTTTCTTT.

There are many counts of this clonotype. This sequence joins TRBV7-2 and TRBJ1-5; D is unclear. The germline gives CDR1 SGHTA, CDR2 FQGNSA. This CDR3 has 12 residues. V lost 1 base and J lost 6, with 4 bases in between. The CDR3 protein is CASSLGPQPQHF. CDR3 in DNA: TGTGCCAGCAGCTTAGGGCCTCAGCCCCAGCATTTT.

To note about this clonotype: Possible read error: a much larger clone is one base away. The J gene is TRBJ2-7, the V gene TRBV28; TRBD1 matches 7 bases. The length of the CDR3 is 14 residues. Germline loops: CDR1 MDHEN, CDR2 SYDVKM. CDR3 DNA: TGTGCCATCAGTTCCGGGACAGATACTTACGAGCAGTACTTC. Translating gives CAISSGTDTYEQYF.

With respect to this clonotype: Germline is not matched at one junction end, which may reflect a read error. CDR3 DNA: TGTGCCAGCAGCTCAGGCCTGACCCCCGGGGAAGAGGCCCAGTACTTC. Protein: CASSSGLTPGEEAQYF. The chain is built from TRBV7-9 and TRBJ2-5, with a weak D call TRBD2 (5 bases). This CDR3 is 16 amino acids long. Germline-derived CDR1 and CDR2 are SEHNR and FQNEAQ (reference sequence).

With regard to this clonotype: The junction departs from the called germline gene at one end, perhaps through a read error. The chain employs TRBV2 and TRBJ2-3, with no clear D. Germline V lookup: CDR1 SNHLY, CDR2 FYNNEI. This CDR3 contains 14 residues. CDR3 DNA sequence: TGTGCCAGCCGCCCGACCGTGACCACAGATACGCAGTACTTT. Translation gives CASRPTVTTDTQYF.

Many counts were recorded for this clonotype. The rearrangement links TRBV2 to TRBJ1-1, with D uncertain. CDR1 and CDR2 (germline): SNHLY, FYNNEI. V was clipped by 7 bases and J by 4 bases, with 16 bases between them. There are 14 residues in the CDR3. The CDR3 DNA reads TGTGCCAGCAACCCCCTGCGGGGTAGCACTGAAGCTTTCTTT. The encoded protein is CASNPLRGSTEAFF.

In regard to this clonotype: No DNA is shown, since the ends of the CDR3 on it are uncertain; the CDR3 is the one TCRdb lists. This rearrangement joins TRBV29-1 to TRBJ1-5. The CDR3 totals 15 residues, both ends included. Germline CDR1 and CDR2: SQVTM and ANQGSEA. The CDR3 loop is CSVAEGIIVIQPQRF.

This clonotype was detected ten times or more. Written as DNA, the CDR3 is TGTGCCAGCAGCCAAGACGGGAAGGGCGAGACCCAGTACTTC. Its translation is CASSQDGKGETQYF. The chain is built from TRBV4-2 and TRBJ2-5; TRBD2 might be the D (5 bases). Trimming shortened V by 0 bases and J by 5 bases, and 10 bases separated the two germline ends. Germline CDR1 and CDR2: LGHNA and YNFKEQ. CDR3 size: 14 residues.

This clonotype was seen ten or more times. J is TRBJ2-1 and V is TRBV11-1; 12 bases are a match to TRBD2. CDR1 is SGHAT and CDR2 is FQDESV in the germline V gene (reference sequence). This CDR3 is built from 16 residues. The trim removed 5 bases at V and 12 bases at J, leaving 14 bases unmatched. In DNA form, the CDR3 reads TGTGCCAGCAGCCCCTCCGGGACTAGCGGGCCGTGGGGGCAGTTCTTC. Protein sequence: CASSPSGTSGPWGQFF.

This clonotype was counted many times. V and J are TRBV29-1 and TRBJ2-2; D remains unclear. With 7 bases removed from V and 1 base from J, the gap between germline ends came to 7 bases. Germline CDR1 reads SQVTM; CDR2 reads ANQGSEA. The CDR3 is made up of 12 amino acids. The CDR3 protein is CSGARNTGELFF. The DNA for the CDR3 is TGCAGCGGGGCCCGGAACACCGGGGAGCTGTTTTTT.

As regards this clonotype: A much larger clone differs by one base, so this may be a read error. The chain has TRBV3-1 and TRBJ1-1, with D hard to call. Per germline, CDR1 LGHDT and CDR2 YNNKEL (reference sequence). Deletions cut 8 bases from V and 3 bases from J, with 7 bases between. This CDR3 is built from 11 residues. In DNA, the CDR3 is TGTGCCAGCGTAGGACACACTGAAGCTTTCTTT. It translates to CASVGHTEAFF. The whole variable domain, remainder taken from reference TRBV3-1 and TRBJ1-1, is DTAVSQTPKYLVTQMGNDKSIKCEQNLGHDTMYWYKQDSKKFLKIMFSYNNKELIINETVPNRFSPKSPDKAHLNLHINSLELGDSAVYFCASVGHTEAFFGQGTRLTVV.